Detailed here is one TCR beta chain. The antigen is unknown. This entry comes from a study of T cells after posttransplantation cyclophosphamide. Findings and limits, study-wide: After PTCy, TRB diversity resembled that of CNI/methotrexate controls. Later blood repertoires were often dominated by clones from the donor CD8+ memory compartment.

TCRdb's copy holds only in-frame clones and misses some; the assay was immunoSEQ multiplex PCR. The top ten clones hold 25% of a sample with roughly 3,600 clones, about 62% of them seen once. This CDR3 has 13 residues. Germline-derived CDR1 and CDR2 are SQVTM and ANQGSEA. V shed 1 base and J shed 3 bases, with 10 bases lying between them. Specimen: memory CD8+ T cells sorted from blood. The gene calls are TRBV29-1 and TRBJ2-7; D perhaps matches TRBD2 (5 bases). The origin of this receptor is a young man in good health and a related stem cell transplant donor. The CDR3 nucleotides read TGCAGCGTTGAAGTAGAGGGATTCTACGAGCAGTACTTC. Its protein is CSVEVEGFYEQYF.